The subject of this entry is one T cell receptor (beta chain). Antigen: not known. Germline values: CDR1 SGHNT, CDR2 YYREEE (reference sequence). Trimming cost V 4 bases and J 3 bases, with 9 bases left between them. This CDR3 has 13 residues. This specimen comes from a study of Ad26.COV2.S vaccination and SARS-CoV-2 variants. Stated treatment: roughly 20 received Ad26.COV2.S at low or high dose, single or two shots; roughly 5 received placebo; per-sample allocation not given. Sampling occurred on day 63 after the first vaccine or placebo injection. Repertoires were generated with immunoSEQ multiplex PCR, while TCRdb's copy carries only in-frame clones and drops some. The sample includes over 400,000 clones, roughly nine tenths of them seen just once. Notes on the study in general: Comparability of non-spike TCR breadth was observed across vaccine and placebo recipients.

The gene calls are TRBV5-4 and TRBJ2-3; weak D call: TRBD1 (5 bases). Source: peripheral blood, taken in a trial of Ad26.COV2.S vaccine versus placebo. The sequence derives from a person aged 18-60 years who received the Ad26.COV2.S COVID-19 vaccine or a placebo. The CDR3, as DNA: TGTGCCAGCAGCGGGGCTACTACAGATACGCAGTATTTT. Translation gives CASSGATTDTQYF.